This T cell receptor beta chain was obtained from a study of blood T cell repertoires in COVID-19. Germline V lookup: CDR1 SGDLS, CDR2 YYNGEE. With 4 bases clipped from V and 3 bases from J, the junction kept 5 bases outside the gene matches. The CDR3 covers 17 residues. Profiling relied on immunoSEQ multiplex PCR, and the TCRdb table lists in-frame clones only, not all of them. The sample holds 250,000 or so clones; around 87% are singletons and the top ten take about 1.6%. The TCR comes from a woman between 45 and 60 years old who had recovered from COVID-19. This rearrangement joins TRBV9 to TRBJ2-2; 14 bases are shared with TRBD2. The sequencing sample was made of PBMCs or T cells enriched from blood (not recorded which). The CDR3 protein is CASSFGTSGSYTGELFF. CDR3 DNA sequence: TGTGCCAGCAGCTTTGGGACTAGCGGGAGCTACACCGGGGAGCTGTTTTTT.